This T cell receptor (beta chain) is from a study of shared clonotypes between healthy human individuals (TCRdb year 2020). For context, the study as a whole: The cohort comprised two women and a few men aged 18 to 49 years. For each donor, three plates each were used for CD4 naive and CD4 memory, two plates were used for CD8 naive, and one plate was used for CD8 memory. Blood TCR repertoires of five healthy adults were deeply sequenced to estimate repertoire size and the extent of clonotype sharing between individuals. To increase sequencing depth and limit assay-specific biases, TCR repertoire library preparation and sequencing were carried out by different laboratories using diverse techniques. Per donor, leukapheresis produced somewhere between about 0.8 and 9.5 billion PBMCs. What the study reported, not specific to this receptor: Sampling was limited to blood, and TCR repertoires in tissue likely differ from TCR repertoires in blood. Pairwise subsampling indicated that sequencing depth was expected to affect the degree of clonotype sharing among donors. Sharing across several donors was observed for about 5% of naive CD4, over 3% of naive CD8, roughly 2.3% of memory CD4, and about 0.4% of memory CD8 clonotypes. Naive subsets generally had larger estimated clonotype richness than memory subsets did. The small number of donors limited the genetic and exposure-history diversity represented. Rarefaction of sorted-subset datasets indicated incomplete sequencing despite the large sequencing depth. Compared with non-shared clonotypes, clonotypes shared by all four sorted-subset donors had higher generation probabilities.

Using the deep immunoSEQ assay, multiplex PCR amplified TCR CDR3 regions from genomic DNA. For each cell subset, the extracted genomic DNA was distributed evenly across all wells of several immunoSEQ 96-well plates, and each plate served as one replicate. Each replicate PCR for sorted subsets received around 210 ng genomic DNA, equal to 30,000 or so T cell genomes. Purified libraries were quantified with a Qubit 3.0 fluorometer, sized on a Bioanalyzer 2100, and re-quantified with the KAPA Library Quantification kit. Every immunoSEQ 96-well plate was sequenced on a dedicated single-read 150-cycle Illumina NextSeq 550 flow cell. In the original analysis: Because only junctional sequences without quality scores were contained in the immunoSEQ output, filtering matching that applied to full-length reads could not be performed. To assign V/J genes and CDR3, sequences were annotated against IMGT germline references using PyIR, a Python wrapper for IgBLAST v1.9. Reads were filtered out if the reads had weak V/J assignments (E-value above 1e-6), no CDR3, stop codons, out-of-frame junctions, or ambiguous translated residues. V3J clonotypes were defined as sequences sharing an identical inferred V gene, J gene, and CDR3 amino acid sequence. Percentage overlap between repertoires was computed as shared unique clonotypes divided by the size of the smaller repertoire. Three approaches were used to assess repertoire richness: RTK rarefaction, the Chao1 estimator, and Recon v2.1 estimates of unobserved clonotypes. For all TCRbeta clonotypes obtained by the gDNA method from four donors, generation probabilities were computed with OLGA. Not all clones reach the TCRdb copy of this immuneACCESS table, which keeps in-frame sequences only. Checked studies attribute under half of the gap to unresolved V genes and leave the rest unexplained. The V and J calls and clone size were taken over from that table, and D and trimming were inferred from the DNA. The sample yields over a million clones; around three quarters were counted once. The ten largest make up more than 0.55% of the sample.

The donors were healthy, HIV-negative adults who had no recently reported acute infections or vaccinations. Every donor was a Caucasian adult living in Nashville, Tennessee, USA. CD4+ T cells were enriched through magnetic negative selection, after which naive cells were positively selected on CD45RA and the remaining negative fraction served as the memory subset. Blood was obtained by leukapheresis, after which PBMCs were separated by Ficoll-Histopaque density gradient centrifugation and cryopreserved in liquid nitrogen vapor phase. Analytical flow cytometry was used to check the purity and quantity of each magnetically sorted T cell population. From each sorted fraction, genomic DNA was isolated and quantified by UV absorbance on a Nanodrop 2000c. This clone has just one count. Its target antigen remains unknown. No base-level quality is on record; no much larger clone is a single base apart. The V and J ends are trimmed by 4 bases and 10 bases, leaving 23 bases between them. As encoded in the germline V gene, CDR1 is SGHDN while CDR2 is FVKESK. The CDR3 holds 16 amino acids from the cysteine to the phenylalanine. The DNA shown is the 48-base CDR3, in frame from base 1.

Sequences were obtained from memory CD4+ T cells from PBMCs. The sample's cell subset or site label, decoded: CD45RA-negative fraction. The chain is made from TRBV14 and TRBJ2-1; the D gene may be TRBD1 or TRBD2, since each aligns over 7 bases. The sequence was collected from a man between 18 and 35 years old in good health. Some clones in this sample may be carry-over from other donors' samples. This receptor has the CDR3 CASSPLGGGRGREQFF. The nucleotide sequence is given as TGTGCCAGCAGCCCCTTAGGGGGCGGGAGAGGGAGAGAGCAGTTCTTC.